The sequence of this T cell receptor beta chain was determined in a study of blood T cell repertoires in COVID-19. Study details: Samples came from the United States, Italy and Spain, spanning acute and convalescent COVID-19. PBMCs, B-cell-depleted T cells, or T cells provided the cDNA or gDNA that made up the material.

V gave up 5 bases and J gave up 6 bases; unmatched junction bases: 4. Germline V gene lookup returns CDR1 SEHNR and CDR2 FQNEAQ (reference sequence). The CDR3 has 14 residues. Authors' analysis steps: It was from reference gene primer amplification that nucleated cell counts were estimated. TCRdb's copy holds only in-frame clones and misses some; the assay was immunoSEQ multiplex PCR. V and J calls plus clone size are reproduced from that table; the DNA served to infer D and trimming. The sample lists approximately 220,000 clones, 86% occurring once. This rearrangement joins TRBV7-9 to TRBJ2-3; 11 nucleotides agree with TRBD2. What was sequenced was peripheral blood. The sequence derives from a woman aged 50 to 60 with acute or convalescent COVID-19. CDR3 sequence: CASSASGGLDTQYF. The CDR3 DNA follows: TGTGCCAGCAGCGCTAGCGGGGGGCTTGATACGCAGTATTTT.